Given below is one T cell receptor beta chain in context. The entry originates in a study of blood T cell repertoires in COVID-19. Assay: immunoSEQ multiplex PCR; the TCRdb copy retains only in-frame clones and omits some. The sample shows some 300,000 clones, around 90% of them seen only once. The sequence came from a man between 18 and 35 years old with active or convalescent COVID-19. Sequencing was done on a sample of peripheral blood.

The CDR3 spells CASSRGTDYNEQFF. DNA for the CDR3: TGCGCCAGCAGTCGGGGGACAGACTACAATGAGCAGTTCTTC. The V gene is TRBV10-1, the J gene TRBJ2-1, with D perhaps matching TRBD1 (7 bases). Per germline, CDR1 WNHNN and CDR2 SYGVQD (reference sequence). CDR3 size: 14 residues. The germline V and J ends were trimmed by 5 bases and 3 bases, with 11 bases remaining between them.